This T cell receptor (beta chain) was found in a study of Graves' ophthalmopathy and Graves' hyperthyroidism (dated by TCRdb to the late 2010s). Concerning the study at large: Peripheral blood was collected at initial diagnosis, prior to any treatment. TCR beta repertoire signatures were used to distinguish Graves' ophthalmopathy from Graves' hyperthyroidism and to predict progression to ophthalmopathy. In total, 135 blood samples were TCR-sequenced: some 40 ophthalmopathy, approximately 75 hyperthyroidism and some 17 hyperthyroidism-to-ophthalmopathy patients. To explore V-J signatures that distinguish ophthalmopathy from hyperthyroidism, a discovery set of around 100 patients was enrolled, made up of some 41 with ophthalmopathy and 55 to 65 with stable hyperthyroidism. For independent validation, a separate cohort was made up of 18 hyperthyroidism patients plus 17 patients who later progressed from hyperthyroidism to ophthalmopathy. In several hyperthyroidism patients, the T-cell repertoires found in thyroid tissue were compared with those found in blood. Following sampling, methimazole starting at 30 mg daily was administered to hyperthyroidism patients, and high-dose intravenous methylprednisolone was administered to ophthalmopathy patients. The 95 to 100 discovery patients were randomly split 7:3 into training and test sets. The investigation overall reported the following: In validation, the model predicted ophthalmopathy progression with about 64% sensitivity and roughly 72% specificity; around twelve predicted patients were CT-confirmed with GO in a median of about 6.2 months. Ophthalmopathy was separated from stable hyperthyroidism by the 13-signature model with more than 85% sensitivity and about 81% specificity in cross-validation and with 80%/75% in the test set. Sample size was not predetermined statistically, and investigators were not blinded to group allocation. Most of the expanded thyroid clonotypes with a frequency above 0.001 were also detected in blood, and it was suggested that the thyroid immune response may be reflected by blood repertoires.

Ophthalmopathy patients were characterized by moderately to severely active disease, a Clinical Activity Score of at least 3, a NOSPECS grade of at least 4, and a disease duration under 3 months. Patients with other autoimmune diseases, uncontrolled infections, pregnancy or lactation were excluded. Diagnosis was based on clinical symptoms, serum thyroxine, TRAb, thyroid ultrasound and orbital computed tomography. Ficoll-Paque density gradient centrifugation was used to isolate PBMCs from about 9.4 ml of fresh peripheral blood. Trizol reagent was used to extract the total RNA, and its quality was then checked on an Agilent 2100 Bioanalyzer. In its sample, this clonotype was seen many times. What antigen it recognizes has not been identified. No base quality information exists; no much larger clone differs at one position. TCR beta CDR3 regions were amplified from RNA transcripts for repertoire sequencing. The first round of RT-PCR was done with HTBI primers and the Qiagen OneStep RT-PCR kit, and was followed by a second round of multiplex PCR, then size selection and purification. Sequencing of the libraries was carried out on an Illumina HiSeq2000 in paired-end mode with 100 bp reads. In the source study's methods: SOAPnuke was used for read processing, and reads with adapters, uncalled bases, a mean Phred below 15, or no exact constant-primer or identifier match were discarded. High-quality paired reads were merged with COPE v1.2.5. Each unique nucleotide sequence was treated as a clonotype, and MiTCR v1.1 was used to align the clonotypes to the IMGT TRB V, D and J references. The analysis was limited to V-J combinations with a frequency above 0.0001, which together covered 98% to 99.2% of repertoires. For each V-J combination, a TCR clonal expansion and chaos score was defined as the ratio of F50 clonal expansion to chaos observed in the TCRdist matrix. Welch's t-statistics and random forest were used to reduce the features to about a dozen V-J combinations, which were then used as input to a naive Bayes classifier. The Morisita-Horn index was used to measure how similar the thyroid and blood repertoires were. The public reads were reanalyzed by TCRdb: fastp trimming at Q25, MiXCR alignment, in-frame beta chains only. A single entry per CDR3 protein holds the most common genes and DNA from its merged rows. TCRdb's processing, not the authors', yielded these V and J calls. This sample gives some 390,000 distinct CDR3 sequences in total; 18% of them show up just once. In total, the top ten clones hold roughly 1.6% of the sample.

Including cysteine and phenylalanine, the CDR3 has 15 amino acids. Just the 45-base CDR3 DNA is kept, in frame starting at base 1. V is clipped by 0 bases and J by 3 bases, and the sequence between their germline boundaries is 11 bases long. CDR1 is given as MNHEY and CDR2 as SVGEGT, both from the germline V gene. The chain employs TRBV6-2 or TRBV6-3 and TRBJ2-5; a weak D assignment points to TRBD1 (5 bases agree). Sequences were obtained from peripheral blood. The clonotype was recovered from a young woman with Graves' ophthalmopathy. Donor details come from another sample of the same person, matched by shared clones. The CDR3 reads CASSYSINRKETQYF. The nucleotides read TGTGCCAGCAGTTACTCGATAAACAGGAAAGAGACCCAGTACTTC.